Below, 28 T cell receptor beta chains from the same sample are listed, as sequenced in a study of blood T cell repertoires in COVID-19. Sequenced by immunoSEQ multiplex PCR; TCRdb stores in-frame clones only, minus some. Of a few hundred thousand clones in the sample, less than 90% are singletons; the top ten hold 6.2%. Sequencing used peripheral blood. The receptors were gathered from a man aged 55 to 70 with acute or convalescent COVID-19.

The chain links TRBV6-5 to TRBJ2-4, with TRBD1 identical over 9 bases. This CDR3 has 15 residues. Germline-derived CDR1 and CDR2 are MNHEY and SVGAGI. Trimming took 6 bases from V and 1 from J; bases not matched to a gene: 4. CDR3 DNA: TGTGCCAGCAGCAAACAGGGGGCCGCCAAAAACATTCAGTACTTC. Residues: CASSKQGAAKNIQYF.

The chain joins TRBV30 to TRBJ1-1; perhaps TRBD1 as D (5 bases). The CDR3 is made up of 12 amino acids. CDR1 is GTSNPN, CDR2 SVGIG, per germline (reference sequence). The ends were cut back, 2 bases at V and 9 bases at J, with 13 bases in the middle. The CDR3 is CAWSWQGFQAFF. The CDR3 region has the DNA TGTGCCTGGAGTTGGCAGGGTTTTCAAGCTTTCTTT.

This chain joins TRBV11-2 and TRBJ2-3; D gene ambiguous. This CDR3 is built from 14 residues. Trimming left V 0 bases short and J 0 bases short, with 4 bases between. Germline V CDR1 and CDR2: SGHAT, FQNNGV. The CDR3 sequence is CASSLESSTDTQYF. The CDR3 nucleotides read TGTGCCAGCAGCTTAGAATCTAGCACAGATACGCAGTATTTT.

The V call is TRBV2, the J call TRBJ1-2; D is uncertain. The V end was cut by 5 bases, the J end by 6 bases, with 13 bases between. CDR1 is SNHLY, CDR2 FYNNEI, per germline. The length of the CDR3 is 13 residues. The CDR3: CASSPLLFDGYTF. CDR3 nucleotides: TGTGCCAGCAGTCCACTCCTTTTTGATGGCTACACCTTC.

Only one count was recorded for this clone. This chain uses TRBV18 with TRBJ2-2; TRBD1 might be the D (5 bases). V gave up 3 bases and J gave up 2 bases, with 7 bases separating them. CDR1 and CDR2 from the germline V gene are KGHSH and LQKENI. The CDR3 is made up of 14 amino acids. CDR3 residues: CASSPQGNTGELFF. DNA for the CDR3: TGTGCCAGCTCACCTCAGGGAAACACCGGGGAGCTGTTTTTT.

The chain employs TRBV15 and TRBJ2-2; D may be TRBD2 (5 bases). This CDR3 spans 16 amino acids. Germline assignment: CDR1 LNHNV and CDR2 YYDKDF (reference sequence). V dropped 1 base and J dropped 0 bases, with 9 bases sitting between them. CDR3 nucleotide sequence: TGTGCCACCAGCAGAGGAGGGCCGGCGAACACCGGGGAGCTGTTTTTT. This codes for CATSRGGPANTGELFF. The complete variable domain, with remaining parts taken from reference TRBV15 and TRBJ2-2, reads DAMVIQNPRYQVTQFGKPVTLSCSQTLNHNVMYWYQQKSSQAPKLLFHYYDKDFNNEADTPDNFQSRRPNTSFCFLDIRSPGLGDTAMYLCATSRGGPANTGELFFGEGSRLTVL.

This clone was counted between two and nine times. The chain couples TRBV25-1 to TRBJ1-6; D remains unclear. Deletions cut 0 bases from V and 7 bases from J, with 10 bases between. Germline V lookup: CDR1 MGHDK, CDR2 SYGVNS. The CDR3 runs to 15 residues. CDR3 DNA: TGTGCCAGCAGTGAATATAGCAGCCTGAATTCACCCCTCCACTTT. It translates to CASSEYSSLNSPLHF.

V gene TRBV28 combines with J gene TRBJ2-7; 7 bases map to TRBD2. CDR1 MDHEN and CDR2 SYDVKM come from the germline V gene. CDR3 length: 13 amino acids. V lost 4 bases, J lost 2 bases, and 2 bases stayed unmatched. CDR3: CASSSLATYEQYF. The CDR3, as DNA: TGTGCCAGCAGTTCACTAGCGACCTACGAGCAGTACTTC.

This clone came up a few times. The J gene is TRBJ1-6, the V gene TRBV28, with TRBD1 matching over 8 bases. The germline CDR1 and CDR2 sequences are MDHEN and SYDVKM. J gave up 7 bases and V 4 bases, and 6 bases lay outside the gene matches. The CDR3 is 15 residues long. The CDR3 region has the DNA TGTGCCAGCAGTTCACGGACAGGGCAAAATTCACCCCTCCACTTT. Its protein product is CASSSRTGQNSPLHF.

The CDR3 nucleotides are TGTGCCAGCAGCTCCGCCAGAAACACCTACGAGCAGTACTTC. Translated: CASSSARNTYEQYF. The chain couples TRBV7-2 to TRBJ2-7; D remains unclear. V was clipped by 4 bases and J by 2 bases, with 12 bases between them. CDR1 is SGHTA and CDR2 is FQGNSA in the germline V gene. This CDR3 has 14 amino acids.

The chain has TRBV30 and TRBJ1-2, with TRBD1 as a possible D gene (6 bases). Germline V gene data show CDR1 as GTSNPN and CDR2 as SVGIG (reference sequence). This CDR3 spans 14 amino acids. V lost 4 bases and J 1 base, leaving 13 bases between the germline ends. The CDR3 DNA reads TGTGCCTGGATCTGGGGGCAGAGTAACTATGGCTACACCTTC. As protein: CAWIWGQSNYGYTF.

Notes on this clone: Other nucleotide sequences from this sample produce the same CDR3. The chain is built from TRBV3-1 (or the pseudogene TRBV3-2) and TRBJ2-7; 7 bases align to TRBD1. V trimming: 4 bases; J trimming: 2 bases; junction bases outside the gene matches: 2. This CDR3 is 13 amino acids long. The germline V gene has CDR1 LGHDT and CDR2 YNNKEL (reference sequence). CDR3 nucleotides: TGTGCCAGCAGCCCAGGGACAGCCTACGAGCAGTACTTC. It specifies CASSPGTAYEQYF.

The rearrangement uses TRBV5-1 and TRBJ2-2, with D perhaps matching TRBD1 (6 bases). This CDR3 is built from 14 residues. Deletions cut 2 bases from V and 4 bases from J, with 9 bases between. Germline V gene sequence: CDR1 SGHRS, CDR2 YFSETQ. CDR3 nucleotide sequence: TGCGCCAGCAGCTTTGGCAGGGGCACCGGGGAGCTGTTTTTT. It is translated as CASSFGRGTGELFF.

The chain couples TRBV14 to TRBJ1-1, with a weak D call TRBD1 (6 bases). Germline V gene data show CDR1 as SGHDN and CDR2 as FVKESK. The V end lost 8 bases, the J end lost 5 bases, and 15 bases lay between the germline ends. The CDR3 is 13 residues long. For the CDR3, the DNA is TGTGCCAGCCTACAGGGATTTGAAACTGAAGCTTTCTTT. Translation gives CASLQGFETEAFF. The whole variable domain, remainder taken from reference TRBV14 and TRBJ1-1, is EAGVTQFPSHSVIEKGQTVTLRCDPISGHDNLYWYRRVMGKEIKFLLHFVKESKQDESGMPNNRFLAERTGGTYSTLKVQPAELEDSGVYFCASLQGFETEAFFGQGTRLTVV.

The CDR3: CASSRMSGSNTGELFF. The CDR3 bases are TGTGCCAGCTCGAGAATGAGCGGTTCGAACACCGGGGAGCTGTTTTTT. This rearrangement joins TRBV27 to TRBJ2-2; D may be TRBD2 (5 bases). Germline V CDR1 and CDR2: MNHEY, SMNVEV (reference sequence). Trimming took 8 bases from V and 0 from J, leaving 16 bases between them. The CDR3 runs to 16 residues.

Points on this clone: In the same sample, other DNA sequences code for this CDR3. This chain joins TRBV5-1 and TRBJ2-5, with a tentative D call TRBD1 (6 bases). In germline, CDR1 is SGHRS, CDR2 YFSETQ. The CDR3 contains 14 residues. Trimming removed 1 base at V and 2 bases at J, with 9 bases between. The CDR3 here is CASSLQGIQETQYF. In nucleotides, the CDR3 is TGCGCCAGCAGCTTGCAGGGGATACAAGAGACCCAGTACTTC.

The chain has TRBV27 and TRBJ2-7, with 11 bases that match TRBD2. The CDR3 is 17 residues long. The J segment lost 2 bases and the V segment lost 5 bases, leaving 11 bases of the junction unmatched. CDR1 and CDR2 (germline): MNHEY, SMNVEV (reference sequence). CDR3 bases: TGTGCCAGCAGTCCACGGGGCCGACTAGCGGGGACCTACGAGCAGTACTTC. This sequence encodes CASSPRGRLAGTYEQYF.

The chain has TRBV6-2 or TRBV6-3 and TRBJ1-2; D is unresolved. The V gene lost 4 bases and the J gene lost 3 bases, with 27 bases spanning the gap. Germline assignment: CDR1 MNHEY and CDR2 SVGEGT. This CDR3 is 19 amino acids long. This CDR3 reads CASSFPLVQDIKNDYGYTF. CDR3 coding DNA: TGTGCCAGCAGTTTCCCCCTGGTTCAAGACATCAAGAACGACTATGGCTACACCTTC.

This rearrangement joins TRBV11-2 to TRBJ1-2, with D unresolved. Germline loops: CDR1 SGHAT, CDR2 FQNNGV. Trimming removed 5 bases from V and 0 bases from J, with 7 bases in between. The CDR3 covers 13 residues. CDR3 bases: TGTGCCAGCAGCCCCCTGTCTAACTATGGCTACACCTTC. This translates into CASSPLSNYGYTF.

The chain has TRBV19 and TRBJ1-5; a possible D gene is TRBD1 (6 bases). This CDR3 is 15 amino acids long. CDR1 LNHDA and CDR2 SQIVND come from the germline V gene (reference sequence). V was shortened by 7 bases and J by 0 bases, with 13 bases between the two germline ends. The CDR3 here is CASKDRKYSNQPQHF. CDR3 coding DNA: TGTGCCAGTAAAGACAGGAAATATAGCAATCAGCCCCAGCATTTT.

V is TRBV2 and J is TRBJ1-5; D is uncertain. Germline-derived CDR1 and CDR2 are SNHLY and FYNNEI. The V and J ends lost 6 bases and 3 bases respectively, with 6 bases between them. The CDR3 loop spans 12 amino acids. The CDR3 bases are TGTGCCAGCAGCCCAGACAATCAGCCCCAGCATTTT. This sequence encodes CASSPDNQPQHF. The full variable domain, completed using reference TRBV2 and TRBJ1-5, is EPEVTQTPSHQVTQMGQEVILRCVPISNHLYFYWYRQILGQKVEFLVSFYNNEISEKSEIFDDQFSVERPDGSNFTLKIRSTKLEDSAMYFCASSPDNQPQHFGDGTRLSIL.

This clone showed up just once. The chain joins TRBV7-2 to TRBJ2-7; no reliable D call. The germline V gene encodes CDR1 SGHTA and CDR2 FQGNSA. V shed 4 bases and J shed 5 bases, with 6 bases lying between them. The CDR3 has 11 amino acids. This chain's CDR3 is CASSSANEQYF. In DNA form, the CDR3 reads TGTGCCAGCAGCTCCGCTAACGAGCAGTACTTC.

The chain carries TRBV28 and TRBJ1-3; 10 bases fit TRBD1. V trimming: 7 bases; J trimming: 0 bases; junction bases outside the gene matches: 3. CDR1 MDHEN and CDR2 SYDVKM come from the germline V gene. The CDR3 sequence is 15 residues long. CDR3 coding DNA: TGTGCCAGCACTGGACAGGGGGTCTCTGGAAACACCATATATTTT. Its protein product is CASTGQGVSGNTIYF. Complete variable domain (other parts from reference TRBV28 and TRBJ1-3): DVKVTQSSRYLVKRTGEKVFLECVQDMDHENMFWYRQDPGLGLRLIYFSYDVKMKEKGDIPEGYSVSREKKERFSLILESASTNQTSMYLCASTGQGVSGNTIYFGEGSWLTVV.

CDR3 nucleotide sequence: TGTGCCAGCAGCCAGAATGCCGGGACAGAAGGTGGCTACACCTTC. It specifies CASSQNAGTEGGYTF. The gene calls are TRBV4-2 and TRBJ1-2; 7 positions agree with TRBD1. The trim removed 3 bases at V and 7 bases at J, leaving 11 bases unmatched. The CDR3 is 15 amino acids. CDR1 is LGHNA, CDR2 YNFKEQ, per germline.

This clone was seen a handful of times. The V call is TRBV14, the J call TRBJ1-6; a possible D gene is TRBD1 (5 bases). Trimming took off 1 base at V and 6 bases at J, with 10 bases between the two ends. The germline V gene encodes CDR1 SGHDN and CDR2 FVKESK. The CDR3 contains 15 residues. The CDR3 DNA reads TGTGCCAGCAGCCAAGGGTTAAGGGGTAATTCACCCCTCCACTTT. Translating gives CASSQGLRGNSPLHF.

The chain recombines TRBV15 with TRBJ2-3, with 7 bases lining up with TRBD2. The CDR3 runs to 15 residues. The trim removed 4 bases at V and 4 bases at J, leaving 8 bases unmatched. Germline loops: CDR1 LNHNV, CDR2 YYDKDF (reference sequence). CDR3 in amino acids: CATSTQSGTADTQYF. In DNA, the CDR3 is TGTGCCACCAGCACTCAGAGCGGGACTGCAGATACGCAGTATTTT.

This chain connects TRBV5-6 to TRBJ2-1; 14 bases line up with TRBD2. Trimming at V came to 4 bases and at J to 0 bases, leaving 6 bases not matched to a gene. Germline V gives CDR1 SGHDT, CDR2 YYEEEE. The CDR3 covers 18 residues. The CDR3 nucleotides read TGTGCCAGCAGCCCGGGACTAGCGGGAGATCCCTCCTACAATGAGCAGTTCTTC. This translates into CASSPGLAGDPSYNEQFF.

This clone was picked up one time. The rearrangement joins TRBV28 to TRBJ1-5; D may be TRBD1 (5 bases). V lost 6 bases and J 0 bases, leaving 18 bases between the germline ends. Germline CDR1 is MDHEN and CDR2 is SYDVKM. The CDR3 length is 17 residues. CDR3 region: CASRPPQGQRSNQPQHF. CDR3 coding DNA: TGTGCCAGCAGGCCCCCCCAAGGACAACGTAGCAATCAGCCCCAGCATTTT.